Listed below are T cell receptor beta chains from one sample, sequenced in a study of response to subunit inactivated influenza vaccine. TCRdb reprocessed the RT-PCR reads with MiXCR, giving one entry per CDR3 protein. This repertoire shows about 780,000 distinct CDR3 sequences, roughly 18% found once; its top ten account for 11%. Sample: PBMCs from blood, taken approximately 5 days after vaccination. Receptors were obtained from a man aged 45-65 years who received an inactivated influenza vaccine. CDR3s include the opening cysteine and the closing phenylalanine or tryptophan. The order of the fields is J gene, clone size, V gene, D gene, CDR3 DNA, CDR3 protein. The D gene is left open where the match is weak. For some rows the clone size is stated as once, few or many, or as a class when expanded; others skip it.

j_call: TRBJ2-1; clone_size: many; v_call: TRBV4-3; d_call: -; cdr3_nt: TGCGCCAGCAGCCAAGATTGGGGACATGAGCAGTTCTTC; cdr3_aa: CASSQDWGHEQFF
j_call: TRBJ2-6; clone_size: -; v_call: TRBV20-1; d_call: TRBD1; cdr3_nt: TGCAGTGCTAGGAGAATCGACAGGGGGCTTGCTGGGGCCAACGTCCTGACTTTC; cdr3_aa: CSARRIDRGLAGANVLTF
j_call: TRBJ2-1; clone_size: -; v_call: TRBV4-3; d_call: -; cdr3_nt: TGCGCCAGCAGCCAAGCCTTGGGTGGACGGACCTACAATGAGCAGTTCTTC; cdr3_aa: CASSQALGGRTYNEQFF
j_call: TRBJ2-3; clone_size: many; v_call: TRBV7-6; d_call: TRBD2; cdr3_nt: TGTGCCAGCAGCATAGGGACTAGCGGGAGCACAGATACGCAGTATTTT; cdr3_aa: CASSIGTSGSTDTQYF
j_call: TRBJ2-7; clone_size: -; v_call: TRBV12-3/TRBV12-4; d_call: TRBD1; cdr3_nt: TGTGCCAGCACTCCTACCCCCCCAGGGGGTCTGGGGAAGCAGTACTTC; cdr3_aa: CASTPTPPGGLGKQYF
j_call: TRBJ2-3; clone_size: many; v_call: TRBV12-3/TRBV12-4; d_call: -; cdr3_nt: TGTGCCAGCAGTTTTAGGCAGAACACAGATACGCAGTATTTT; cdr3_aa: CASSFRQNTDTQYF
j_call: TRBJ2-3; clone_size: many; v_call: TRBV12-3/TRBV12-4; d_call: -; cdr3_nt: TGTGCCAGCAGTTTAGATGCAGGGGCGGGCACAGATACGCAGTATTTT; cdr3_aa: CASSLDAGAGTDTQYF
j_call: TRBJ2-5; clone_size: -; v_call: TRBV12-5; d_call: -; cdr3_nt: TGTGCTAGTGGTATGGGGGCCCAAGAGACCCAGTACTTC; cdr3_aa: CASGMGAQETQYF
j_call: TRBJ1-1; clone_size: -; v_call: TRBV7-9; d_call: -; cdr3_nt: TGTGCCAGCAGCTCTCGACAGGTTCTTAACACTGAAGCTTTCTTT; cdr3_aa: CASSSRQVLNTEAFF
j_call: TRBJ1-6; clone_size: -; v_call: TRBV20-1; d_call: TRBD1; cdr3_nt: TGCAGTGCTAGAGGGAGGGCAGGGGGGCCCTATAATTCACCCCTCCACTTT; cdr3_aa: CSARGRAGGPYNSPLHF